This T cell receptor (beta chain) was obtained from a study of blood T cell repertoires in COVID-19. About the study: Donors in the United States, Italy and Spain gave samples during acute or convalescent COVID-19.

Authors' data handling: How many nucleated cells were present was estimated from reference gene primer amplification. TCRdb keeps only in-frame clones here, not all; method: immunoSEQ multiplex PCR. V and J calls plus clone size are reproduced from that table; the DNA served to infer D and trimming. There are 270,000 or so clones in the sample; roughly 88% occur only once, and 2.3% lies in the top ten. The CDR3 contains 15 residues. The germline CDR1 and CDR2 sequences are SGHVS and FNYEAQ. Trimming shortened V by 1 base and J by 1 base, and 10 bases separated the two germline ends. This clone was seen only once.

This receptor was taken from a woman aged 40-49 years with acute COVID-19. J is TRBJ2-5 and V is TRBV7-6, with a possible D match to TRBD1 (6 bases). The sequencing sample was made of PBMCs or T cells enriched from blood (not recorded which). In DNA, the CDR3 is TGTGCCAGCAGCTTAGACTCAGGGGCCCAAGAGACCCAGTACTTC. It is translated as CASSLDSGAQETQYF.